Listed below are T cell receptor beta chains from one sample, sequenced in a study of blood T cell repertoires in COVID-19. Sequencing used immunoSEQ multiplex PCR; TCRdb keeps in-frame clones, though not all of them. In the table there are around 300,000 clones, 88% of which are singletons. Material for sequencing was peripheral blood. Receptors were obtained from a woman in her 30s with COVID-19, enrolled during active disease. Both conserved end residues are part of each CDR3. D genes are given only for firm matches. The size field is filled for only some rows; it gives once, few, many or a size class.

V gene	D gene	J gene	clone size	CDR3 protein	CDR3 DNA
TRBV11-2	NA	TRBJ2-3	NA	CASSKRQQGSTDTQYF	TGTGCCAGCAGCAAGAGGCAGCAGGGAAGCACAGATACGCAGTATTTT
TRBV11-2	TRBD2	TRBJ2-5	NA	CASSAYGQRLAGAGETQYF	TGTGCCAGCAGCGCATACGGACAGCGGCTAGCGGGGGCCGGGGAGACCCAGTACTTC
TRBV9	NA	TRBJ2-2	NA	CASGGTANTGELFF	TGTGCCAGCGGAGGGACGGCGAACACCGGGGAGCTGTTTTTT
TRBV28	NA	TRBJ1-3	NA	CASRKSTGSGGNTIYF	TGTGCCAGCAGAAAGTCGACAGGATCGGGCGGAAACACCATATATTTT
TRBV5-1	NA	TRBJ1-3	few	CASSLDTLSGNTIYF	TGCGCCAGCAGCCTGGACACCCTCTCTGGAAACACCATATATTTT
TRBV3-1/TRBV3-2	NA	TRBJ1-2	NA	CASSQDRGWGYTF	TGTGCCAGCAGCCAAGACAGGGGTTGGGGCTACACCTTC
TRBV11-3	NA	TRBJ2-7	NA	CASSLAGFEQYF	TGTGCCAGCAGCTTAGCCGGGTTCGAGCAGTACTTC
TRBV28	NA	TRBJ1-2	NA	CASSSGTLYGYTF	TGTGCCAGCAGCTCTGGGACTCTCTATGGCTACACCTTC
TRBV6-6	TRBD1	TRBJ1-3	NA	CASSYARGTDGNTIYF	TGTGCCAGCAGTTACGCCCGAGGGACAGATGGAAACACCATATATTTT
TRBV2	NA	TRBJ1-5	NA	CASSDRSGNQPQHF	TGTGCCAGCAGTGACAGGTCCGGAAATCAGCCCCAGCATTTT
TRBV3-1/TRBV3-2	NA	TRBJ1-6	NA	CASSPTAPGPLHF	TGTGCCAGCAGCCCCACCGCACCGGGGCCCCTCCACTTT
TRBV6-6	TRBD1	TRBJ1-2	few	CASSPGQSYGYTF	TGTGCCAGCAGTCCGGGACAGAGCTATGGCTACACCTTC
TRBV7-9	NA	TRBJ1-6	NA	CASSSSGSNSPLHF	TGTGCCAGCAGCTCCTCGGGGAGTAATTCACCCCTCCACTTT
TRBV29-1	NA	TRBJ2-2	NA	CSVVFGTGELFF	TGCAGCGTTGTATTCGGGACCGGGGAGCTGTTTTTT
TRBV20-1	TRBD2	TRBJ2-3	NA	CSASRVAGVRNTQYF	TGCAGTGCTAGTCGTGTAGCGGGGGTGCGAAATACGCAGTATTTT